Below, 11 T cell receptor beta chains from the same sample are listed, as sequenced in a study of T cells in localized non-small cell lung cancer. This table comes from immunoSEQ multiplex PCR, and its TCRdb copy is limited to in-frame clones, with some not included. The sample records 70,000 to 75,000 clones, 65% to 85% being singletons. The sample was peripheral blood, taken before any cancer treatment. These receptors were collected from a female donor older than 55 with stage I lung adenocarcinoma.

This chain links TRBV6-5 with TRBJ2-7; D is unresolved. CDR3 length equals 12 residues. Germline V gene sequence: CDR1 MNHEY, CDR2 SVGAGI. V was cut by 2 bases and J by 2 bases, with 4 bases left in between. The CDR3: CASSYPTYEQYF. CDR3 nucleotide sequence: TGTGCCAGCAGTTACCCTACCTACGAGCAGTACTTC.

This clone showed up just a few times. This rearrangement joins TRBV5-1 to TRBJ1-4; a weak D match, TRBD1 (5 bases). This CDR3 is 14 amino acids long. Germline CDR1 reads SGHRS; CDR2 reads YFSETQ. Trimming stripped 4 bases from V and 6 bases from J, with 13 bases between. CDR3 loop: CASSPWGDHEKLFF. CDR3 sequence (DNA): TGCGCCAGCAGCCCGTGGGGGGATCATGAAAAACTGTTTTTT. Together with reference TRBV5-1 and TRBJ1-4, the CDR3 gives the full variable domain: KAGVTQTPRYLIKTRGQQVTLSCSPISGHRSVSWYQQTPGQGLQFLFEYFSETQRNKGNFPGRFSGRQFSNSRSEMNVSTLELGDSALYLCASSPWGDHEKLFFGSGTQLSVL.

The chain carries TRBV5-1 and TRBJ1-2; 9 nucleotides line up with TRBD1. The CDR3 extends over 15 amino acids. V was pared by 2 bases and J by 8 bases, with 10 bases of the junction left unmatched. CDR1 and CDR2 from the germline V gene are SGHRS and YFSETQ. The CDR3 nucleotides read TGCGCCAGCAGCTTCTCGGACAGGGGCCCTGGGGGCTACACCTTC. It specifies CASSFSDRGPGGYTF.

The chain has TRBV18 and TRBJ2-1; no definite D call. This CDR3 comprises 13 residues. Trimming left V 5 bases short and J 5 bases short, with 10 bases between. Germline loops: CDR1 KGHSH, CDR2 LQKENI. CDR3 sequence reads: CASSSDLDNEQFF. For the CDR3, the DNA is TGTGCCAGCTCATCCGACCTTGACAATGAGCAGTTCTTC.

The chain carries TRBV28 and TRBJ1-2; 12 bases match TRBD1. CDR1 MDHEN and CDR2 SYDVKM come from the germline V gene. Unmatched junction bases numbered 4, after V lost 4 bases and J lost 4 bases. The CDR3 loop spans 15 amino acids. CDR3 region: CASSSGTGGAYGYTF. The CDR3 DNA reads TGTGCCAGCAGTTCGGGGACAGGGGGCGCCTATGGCTACACCTTC.

The V and J genes are TRBV27 and TRBJ2-5; the D gene is possibly TRBD2 (5 bases). The CDR3 totals 13 residues. Trimming pared 3 bases from V and 1 base from J, leaving 6 bases between. The V gene's germline CDR1 is MNHEY and CDR2 SMNVEV (reference sequence). CDR3 region: CASSFRGQETQYF. CDR3 nucleotide sequence: TGTGCCAGCAGTTTTCGGGGCCAAGAGACCCAGTACTTC.

The genes are TRBV5-6 and TRBJ2-5; D remains ambiguous. The CDR3 is 12 residues long. The V end was cut by 1 base, the J end by 5 bases, with 6 bases between. The germline V gene encodes CDR1 SGHDT and CDR2 YYEEEE. The CDR3 DNA reads TGTGCCAGCAGCTTGATTCGGGAGACCCAGTACTTC. It is translated as CASSLIRETQYF.

The CDR3 coding sequence is TGTGCCAGCAGTCGCGGGACTGCTAGCACAGATACGCAGTATTTT. Translating it yields CASSRGTASTDTQYF. The chain uses TRBV6-5 and TRBJ2-3; D is possibly TRBD2 (6 bases). Germline CDR1 and CDR2: MNHEY and SVGAGI. The length of the CDR3 is 15 residues. V lost 5 bases to trimming and J lost 0 bases, with 12 bases between them.

The chain links TRBV11-3 to TRBJ2-7; 9 positions match TRBD1. Germline-derived CDR1 and CDR2 are SGHNT and YENEEA. Trimming at V came to 5 bases and at J to 5 bases, leaving 7 bases not matched to a gene. CDR3 size: 14 residues. This CDR3 is CASSKPQGAHEQYF. For the CDR3, the DNA is TGTGCCAGCAGCAAACCACAGGGGGCCCACGAGCAGTACTTC.

V usage is TRBV7-2 and J usage is TRBJ1-3; D gene ambiguous. V dropped 3 bases and J dropped 9 bases, with 18 bases sitting between them. This CDR3 comprises 15 residues. CDR1 and CDR2 from the germline V gene are SGHTA and FQGNSA. CDR3 loop: CASSFEAGVFGTIYF. The CDR3 nucleotides read TGTGCCAGCAGCTTCGAGGCGGGCGTTTTCGGCACCATATATTTT.

The CDR3 coding sequence is TGTGCCAGCAGCTTGGGACCTGGCGGCTACACCTTC. It yields the protein CASSLGPGGYTF. The V call is TRBV11-2, the J call TRBJ1-2; D possibly corresponds to TRBD1 (5 bases). Trimming left V 3 bases short and J 8 bases short, with 10 bases between. This CDR3 comprises 12 residues. CDR1 and CDR2 (germline): SGHAT, FQNNGV.